Here is one T cell receptor (beta chain) with its context. This clonotype was detected many times. Its antigen has not been determined. No quality values exist for individual bases; no much larger clone is one base distant. Library method: multiplex PCR. This sample was sequenced with an Illumina HiSeq 4000. CDR3 regions were amplified by Arm-PCR with iRepertoire HTBI primers to construct TCR beta libraries. PCR products were gel purified before sequencing. The paper's processing steps were these. A total of roughly 67 TRBV and 14 TRBJ segments were identified across samples and were used for gene usage analysis of CDR3 amino acid clonotypes. COPE and FqMerger were used to merge filtered high-quality paired reads into contigs. Contigs were aligned with BLAST to IMGT TRBV, TRBD and TRBJ reference genes, and CDR3 was defined per IMGT. Any clonotype with a frequency above 0.1% was counted as a highly expanded clone. Repertoire diversity was measured by Shannon entropy, and V-J evenness by the Gini coefficient. Clonotypes shared by more than one individual were considered public. TCRdb reworked the public reads: Q25 trimming with fastp, MiXCR clone assembly, productive beta chains retained. Rows with a matching CDR3 protein are joined into one entry that keeps the most common DNA and genes. For this entry, the V and J calls and clone size follow TCRdb and not the study's own pipeline. This sample gives 450,000 or so distinct CDR3 sequences in total; approximately 22% of them show up just once. The top ten hold approximately 14% of the sample.

The meaning of the sample's time point label: persistent/refractory GD, antithyroid drugs over 5 years with positive TRAb. For both TCR sequencing and RNA sequencing, RNA was extracted from PBMCs in TRIzol. Graves' disease was diagnosed according to American Thyroid Association guidelines. Patients were recruited from an endocrinology department in Xi'an, China. Each patient gave around 9 milliliters of peripheral blood, collected in an EDTA anticoagulant tube. Ficoll Paque Plus density gradient separation was used to isolate PBMCs, and no further T cell sorting was done. RNA quality was checked with an Agilent 2100 Bioanalyzer and agarose gel, and concentration with a NanoDrop 2000. This specimen belongs to a study of regulatory T cells in long-lasting Graves disease (dated by TCRdb to the early 2020s). The study in broad terms: Persistent Graves' disease meant more than 5 years of antithyroid drug treatment with TSH receptor autoantibodies that stayed positive. Peripheral blood TCR sequencing and RNA sequencing compared persistent Graves' disease patients with newly diagnosed Graves' disease patients. The study was registered as a clinical trial and conducted in China. A total of around 35 samples underwent TCR sequencing, from about 13 patients with persistent Graves' disease and about 20 patients with newly diagnosed Graves' disease. In the clinical cohort, patients with persistent Graves' disease had used antithyroid drugs for an average of roughly 10 years. Findings and caveats that apply to the study as a whole: Compared with newly diagnosed patients, patients with persistent Graves' disease had lower TCR Shannon entropy and fewer highly expanded clones, which suggests clonal expansion. Peripheral blood alone was examined, since thyroid tissue, which constituted the primary lesion, could not be accessed. Sequencing and analysis were limited to the TCR beta chain. Preferential use of TRBV28, TRBJ1-2 and TRBJ2-5 was observed in persistent disease, whereas TRBV20-1 and TRBJ2-1 were favored in newly diagnosed disease. Persistent patients shared more public clonotypes among themselves (more than 2,500) than newly diagnosed patients did (more than 950). The authors noted that the small sample size was a limitation that may lower accuracy.

Including the terminal cysteine and phenylalanine, the CDR3 comprises 14 residues. Only the CDR3 portion is preserved as DNA: 42 bases, with reading frame beginning at the first base. The V end loses 4 bases and the J end loses 2 bases, and a stretch of 11 bases separates them. Looking up the germline V gene (reference sequence) yields CDR1 LNHNV and CDR2 YYDKDF. This receptor was obtained from a female donor with Graves disease. The chain was built from TRBV15 and TRBJ1-1; the D gene assignment is ambiguous. The sample was peripheral blood mononuclear cells (PBMCs), taken when the disease was refractory, from a patient treated with antithyroid drugs. The sequence in DNA is TGTGCCACCAGCACCTCATGGAGTAACACTGAAGCTTTCTTT. The encoded protein is CATSTSWSNTEAFF.